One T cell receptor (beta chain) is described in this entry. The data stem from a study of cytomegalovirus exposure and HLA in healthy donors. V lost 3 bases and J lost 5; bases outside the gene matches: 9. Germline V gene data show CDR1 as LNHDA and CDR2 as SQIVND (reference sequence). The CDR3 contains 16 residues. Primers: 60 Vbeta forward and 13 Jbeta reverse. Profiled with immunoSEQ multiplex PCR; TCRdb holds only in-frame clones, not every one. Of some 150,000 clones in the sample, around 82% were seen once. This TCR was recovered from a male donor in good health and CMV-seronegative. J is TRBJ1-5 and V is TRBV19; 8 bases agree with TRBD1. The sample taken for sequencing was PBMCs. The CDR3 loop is CASSMGFGTGDQPQHF. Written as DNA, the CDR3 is TGTGCCAGTAGTATGGGTTTTGGGACAGGTGATCAGCCCCAGCATTTT.